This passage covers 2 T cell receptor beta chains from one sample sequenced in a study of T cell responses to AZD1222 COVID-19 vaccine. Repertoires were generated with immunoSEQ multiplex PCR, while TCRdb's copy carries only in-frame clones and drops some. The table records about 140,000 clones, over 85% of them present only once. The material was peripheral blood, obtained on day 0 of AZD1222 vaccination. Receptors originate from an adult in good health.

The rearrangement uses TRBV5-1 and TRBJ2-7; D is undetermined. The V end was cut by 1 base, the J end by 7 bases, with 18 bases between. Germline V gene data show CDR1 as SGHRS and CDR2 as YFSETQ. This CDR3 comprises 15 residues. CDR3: CASSLSGPGSYEQYF. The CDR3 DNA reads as TGCGCCAGCAGCTTGTCCGGACCCGGATCATATGAGCAGTACTTC.

The CDR3 protein is CASRWEGGGELFF. The DNA for the CDR3 is TGTGCCAGTCGATGGGAGGGCGGCGGGGAGCTGTTTTTT. The rearrangement joins TRBV19 to TRBJ2-2, with 7 bases that match TRBD2. The germline V gene has CDR1 LNHDA and CDR2 SQIVND (reference sequence). This CDR3 contains 13 residues. Trimming took 8 bases from V and 7 from J; bases not matched to a gene: 7. The full variable domain, with the rest looked up from reference TRBV19 and TRBJ2-2, is DGGITQSPKYLFRKEGQNVTLSCEQNLNHDAMYWYRQDPGQGLRLIYYSQIVNDFQKGDIAEGYSVSREKKESFPLTVTSAQKNPTAFYLCASRWEGGGELFFGEGSRLTVL.